This passage covers 27 T cell receptor beta chains from one sample sequenced in a study of CD8 T cells in ankylosing spondylitis. Study results and caveats: It appeared that ankylosing spondylitis blood was characterized by a TCR beta motif of fewer than ten highly homologous variants.

Their target antigens are unknown. TCRdb ran MiXCR on the 5' RACE reads and lists one entry per CDR3 protein. This sample has about 510,000 distinct CDR3 sequences, with about 5.4% found just once. Sequenced sample: blood, either unsorted or a sorted T cell fraction (not recorded which). The origin of the receptors is a male donor with ankylosing spondylitis.

This clonotype was counted at least ten times. V is TRBV6-5 and J is TRBJ2-5; weak D call: TRBD2 (6 bases). V dropped 2 bases and J dropped 7 bases, with 17 bases sitting between them. The CDR3 has 15 amino acids. CDR1 is MNHEY, CDR2 SVGAGI, per germline. The CDR3 nucleotides are TGTGCCAGCAGTTACGTACTGGACGGCGGGGCGACCCAGTACTTC. It is translated as CASSYVLDGGATQYF.

This clonotype was observed many times. The chain combines TRBV7-6 with TRBJ1-1, with a weak D call TRBD1 (6 bases). CDR1 and CDR2 from the germline V gene are SGHVS and FNYEAQ. V dropped 2 bases and J dropped 0 bases, with 13 bases sitting between them. The CDR3 sequence is 16 residues long. The CDR3 coding sequence is TGTGCCAGCAGCTTACAGACAGGTTCCTTGAACACTGAAGCTTTCTTT. Protein: CASSLQTGSLNTEAFF.

This clonotype was observed at least ten times. The chain combines TRBV20-1 with TRBJ1-6; 9 bases align to TRBD1. CDR1 is DFQATT, CDR2 SNEGSKA, per germline (reference sequence). J gave up 9 bases and V 5 bases, and 5 bases lay outside the gene matches. CDR3 size: 13 residues. This CDR3 is CSAPGQGTSPLHF. For the CDR3, the DNA is TGCAGTGCTCCGGGACAGGGCACTTCACCCCTCCACTTT.

This clonotype was counted many times. V is TRBV12-3 or TRBV12-4 and J is TRBJ2-7, with D perhaps matching TRBD1 or TRBD2 (5 bases each). The CDR3 loop spans 15 amino acids. Between the trimmed V and J ends, which lost 9 bases and 3 bases, there was a span of 21 bases. In DNA form, the CDR3 reads TGTGCCAGTTCCAACCGGGGCGGATTAAACTACGAGCAGTACTTC. Encoded protein: CASSNRGGLNYEQYF.

This clonotype was counted many times. The chain is built from TRBV7-8 and TRBJ2-1, with TRBD1 as a possible D gene (7 bases). This CDR3 has 16 amino acids. Germline CDR1 and CDR2: SGHVS and FQNEAQ. Trimming left V 5 bases short and J 4 bases short, with 18 bases between. In DNA form, the CDR3 reads TGTGCCAGCAGCCAAGGGGGCGCGGGATGGTACAATGAGCAGTTCTTC. Protein product: CASSQGGAGWYNEQFF. The full variable domain, in which reference TRBV7-8 and TRBJ2-1 provide the parts outside the CDR3, is GAGVSQSPRYKVAKRGQDVALRCDPISGHVSLFWYQQALGQGPEFLTYFQNEAQLDKSGLPSDRFFAERPEGSVSTLKIQRTQQEDSAVYLCASSQGGAGWYNEQFFGPGTRLTVL.

The sample holds many counts of this clonotype. The V call is TRBV27, the J call TRBJ2-7; no clear D. CDR1 is MNHEY, CDR2 SMNVEV, per germline (reference sequence). The CDR3 spans 14 residues. V was clipped by 2 bases and J by 3 bases, with 11 bases between them. The CDR3 DNA is TGTGCCAGCAGTTTAAATGAACAGTTCTACGAGCAGTACTTC. Protein sequence: CASSLNEQFYEQYF.

This clonotype appeared many times. V gene TRBV4-2 combines with J gene TRBJ1-6; a weak D match, TRBD1 (6 bases). Trimming removed 1 base at V and 5 bases at J, with 12 bases between. Germline V lookup: CDR1 LGHNA, CDR2 YNFKEQ. The CDR3 runs to 16 residues. The CDR3 is CASSQVGGGNNSPLHF. Written as DNA, the CDR3 is TGTGCCAGCAGCCAAGTTGGGGGCGGCAATAATTCACCCCTCCACTTT.

The chain links TRBV10-2 to TRBJ1-1; TRBD1 aligns across 10 bases. The V and J ends lost 6 bases and 4 bases, in that order; junction bases with no gene match: 14. Germline CDR1 reads WSHSY; CDR2 reads SAAADI. The CDR3 runs to 17 residues. The DNA of the CDR3 is TGCGCCAGCAGCAGGGACAGGGGTAATAGATGGCGCACTGAAGCTTTCTTT. Its protein is CASSRDRGNRWRTEAFF.

This clonotype was observed at least ten times. The chain uses TRBV5-1 and TRBJ2-7; D unclear. The CDR3 spans 13 residues. V lost 3 bases to trimming and J lost 3 bases, with 10 bases between them. The V gene's germline CDR1 is SGHRS and CDR2 YFSETQ. The CDR3 DNA sequence: TGCGCCAGCAGCTCCGGGCCGATCTACGAGCAGTACTTC. This sequence encodes CASSSGPIYEQYF.

This clonotype was detected many times. The chain links TRBV5-1 to TRBJ2-1; D might be TRBD2 (6 bases). Germline V gene data show CDR1 as SGHRS and CDR2 as YFSETQ. V was shortened by 1 base and J by 0 bases, with 14 bases between the two germline ends. There are 17 residues in the CDR3. This CDR3 is CASSLTARGISYNEQFF. In DNA, the CDR3 is TGCGCCAGCAGCTTGACGGCTCGGGGGATCTCCTACAATGAGCAGTTCTTC.

This clonotype has just a few counts. The chain combines TRBV3-1 with TRBJ1-2; 7 nucleotides align to TRBD1. Germline CDR1 and CDR2: LGHDT and YNNKEL (reference sequence). V trimming: 4 bases; J trimming: 6 bases; junction bases outside the gene matches: 11. The CDR3 totals 15 residues. The CDR3 DNA reads TGTGCCAGCAGCCCCCGACAGGGTCCCACCGATGGCTACACCTTC. Translating gives CASSPRQGPTDGYTF.

This clonotype was seen repeatedly, ten times or more. The CDR3 DNA follows: TGCAGTGCTGGGACAGGGTTTTGGGGCACTGAAGCTTTCTTT. It translates to CSAGTGFWGTEAFF. The chain employs TRBV20-1 and TRBJ1-1; TRBD1 aligns across 9 bases. The CDR3 sequence is 14 residues long. CDR1 and CDR2 (germline): DFQATT, SNEGSKA (reference sequence). V was clipped by 5 bases and J by 4 bases; unmatched bases: 8.

This clonotype was seen many times. V usage is TRBV4-3 and J usage is TRBJ2-7; TRBD2 agrees at 11 bases. This CDR3 spans 15 amino acids. J gave up 4 bases and V 6 bases, and 8 bases lay outside the gene matches. From germline, CDR1 is LGHNA and CDR2 YSLEER. Here the CDR3 reads CASSLAASGRYEQYF. The CDR3 DNA reads TGCGCCAGCAGTCTAGCTGCTAGCGGGAGGTACGAGCAGTACTTC.

This clonotype was counted at least ten times. The J gene is TRBJ2-7, the V gene TRBV20-1; no firm D call. The V end lost 0 bases, the J end lost 3 bases, and 9 bases lay between the germline ends. The germline CDR1 and CDR2 sequences are DFQATT and SNEGSKA (reference sequence). The CDR3 covers 13 residues. CDR3 sequence: CSARDQKNYEQYF. The CDR3 coding sequence is TGCAGTGCTAGAGACCAAAAGAACTACGAGCAGTACTTC.

In this sample, this clonotype turned up many times. The genes are TRBV7-9 and TRBJ2-1; D unclear. The germline V gene has CDR1 SEHNR and CDR2 FQNEAQ (reference sequence). The ends were cut back, 5 bases at V and 6 bases at J, with 17 bases in the middle. The CDR3 is 15 amino acids. The CDR3, as DNA: TGTGCCAGCAGCCGACCCCGACTGATCATCAATGAGCAGTTCTTC. Amino acids: CASSRPRLIINEQFF.

The table lists this clonotype with many counts. The chain links TRBV6-2 or TRBV6-3 to TRBJ2-1; D may be TRBD2 (6 bases). Germline-derived CDR1 and CDR2 are MNHEY and SVGEGT. With 7 bases removed from V and 0 bases from J, the gap between germline ends came to 13 bases. This CDR3 contains 15 residues. DNA for the CDR3: TGTGCCAGCAAGGGACTCACGAGCTCCTACAATGAGCAGTTCTTC. Translation: CASKGLTSSYNEQFF.

This clonotype was seen ten or more times. CDR3 DNA: TGTGCCAGCAGTACAGGTTCCTACGAGCAGTACTTC. The encoded protein is CASSTGSYEQYF. The V gene is TRBV6-6, the J gene TRBJ2-7; D may be TRBD1 (5 bases). Between the trimmed V and J ends, which lost 5 bases and 1 base, there was a span of 6 bases. Germline CDR1 and CDR2: MNHNY and SVGAGI (reference sequence). The CDR3 consists of 12 residues.

This clonotype was seen at least ten times. The rearrangement uses TRBV18 and TRBJ2-7, with 9 nucleotides matching TRBD1. J was trimmed by 4 bases and V by 4 bases; bases with no gene match: 2. Germline CDR1 reads KGHSH; CDR2 reads LQKENI. The CDR3 extends over 13 amino acids. CDR3 in amino acids: CASSLTGGYEQYF. The CDR3 region has the DNA TGTGCCAGCTCACTGACAGGGGGATACGAGCAGTACTTC. The whole variable domain, remainder taken from reference TRBV18 and TRBJ2-7, is NAGVMQNPRHLVRRRGQEARLRCSPMKGHSHVYWYRQLPEEGLKFMVYLQKENIIDESGMPKERFSAEFPKEGPSILRIQQVVRGDSAAYFCASSLTGGYEQYFGPGTRLTVT.

This chain uses TRBV6-2 or TRBV6-3 with TRBJ1-5; 8 nucleotides agree with TRBD1. Germline loops: CDR1 MNHEY, CDR2 SVGEGT. Trimming cost V 1 base and J 5 bases; bases outside gene matches: 7. CDR3 length equals 16 residues. The CDR3 sequence: CASSYYFGQGDQPQHF. The CDR3, as DNA: TGTGCCAGCAGTTACTATTTCGGACAGGGTGATCAGCCCCAGCATTTT.

This clonotype was counted many times. The chain is built from TRBV20-1 and TRBJ2-3; D may be TRBD2 (8 bases). The length of the CDR3 is 15 residues. With 6 bases removed from V and 0 bases from J, the gap between germline ends came to 16 bases. From germline, CDR1 is DFQATT and CDR2 SNEGSKA (reference sequence). The DNA of the CDR3 is TGCAGTGCCCCGGGAGGGACAGCTAGCACAGATACGCAGTATTTT. Translating gives CSAPGGTASTDTQYF.

The table lists this clonotype with many counts. The chain employs TRBV20-1 and TRBJ2-4; D is undetermined. The germline CDR1 and CDR2 sequences are DFQATT and SNEGSKA (reference sequence). V was shortened by 5 bases and J by 3 bases, with 14 bases between the two germline ends. This CDR3 spans 14 amino acids. CDR3 protein: CSALEWVFKNIQYF. DNA of the CDR3: TGCAGTGCTTTGGAATGGGTTTTCAAAAACATTCAGTACTTC.

Ten or more counts support this clonotype. The chain links TRBV3-1 to TRBJ1-3; D gene uncertain. Trimming removed 4 bases from V and 0 bases from J, with 19 bases in between. Germline V gives CDR1 LGHDT, CDR2 YNNKEL (reference sequence). The CDR3 spans 18 residues. CDR3 nucleotide sequence: TGTGCCAGCAGCCTACGACGCCTCGAAGACCTCTCTGGAAACACCATATATTTT. This translates into CASSLRRLEDLSGNTIYF.

This chain uses TRBV4-3 with TRBJ2-5; TRBD2 aligns across 9 bases. CDR3 length: 16 residues. The V gene's germline CDR1 is LGHNA and CDR2 YSLEER. V lost 5 bases to trimming and J lost 5 bases; unmatched junction nucleotides: 12. The CDR3 DNA follows: TGCGCCAGCAGCGCTGGGATGGGACTAGCAGGGGAGACCCAGTACTTC. The encoded protein is CASSAGMGLAGETQYF.

This clonotype was counted at least ten times. CDR3 sequence reads: CSARRLTSSYNEQFF. For the CDR3, the DNA is TGCAGTGCTCGGAGACTCACCAGCTCCTACAATGAGCAGTTCTTC. This chain links TRBV20-1 with TRBJ2-1; D unresolved. The CDR3 runs to 15 residues. Germline CDR1 is DFQATT and CDR2 is SNEGSKA (reference sequence). Trimming removed 5 bases from V and 0 bases from J, with 14 bases in between.

The sample holds many counts of this clonotype. The V gene is TRBV7-9, the J gene TRBJ2-1, with D tentatively TRBD2 (6 bases). V lost 2 bases and J 6 bases, leaving 8 bases between the germline ends. The CDR3 has 13 residues. Germline V gene data show CDR1 as SEHNR and CDR2 as FQNEAQ (reference sequence). CDR3 region: CASSLLATNEQFF. Written as DNA, the CDR3 is TGTGCCAGCAGCTTACTAGCGACCAATGAGCAGTTCTTC.

This clonotype was observed at least ten times. The chain has TRBV28 and TRBJ2-7, with 10 bases identical to TRBD2. From germline, CDR1 is MDHEN and CDR2 SYDVKM. Trimming at V came to 5 bases and at J to 0 bases, leaving 7 bases not matched to a gene. The length of the CDR3 is 16 residues. The CDR3 reads CASSTRTSGLSYEQYF. The CDR3 DNA follows: TGTGCCAGCAGTACGCGGACTAGCGGACTCTCCTACGAGCAGTACTTC.

This clonotype occurred many times. The V gene is TRBV29-1, the J gene TRBJ2-1; 10 positions match TRBD2. There are 15 residues in the CDR3. Trimming cost V 7 bases and J 1 base; bases outside gene matches: 7. Germline V gene lookup returns CDR1 SQVTM and CDR2 ANQGSEA. The CDR3: CSGQIAGGSYNEQFF. DNA for the CDR3: TGCAGCGGACAGATAGCGGGGGGATCCTACAATGAGCAGTTCTTC.